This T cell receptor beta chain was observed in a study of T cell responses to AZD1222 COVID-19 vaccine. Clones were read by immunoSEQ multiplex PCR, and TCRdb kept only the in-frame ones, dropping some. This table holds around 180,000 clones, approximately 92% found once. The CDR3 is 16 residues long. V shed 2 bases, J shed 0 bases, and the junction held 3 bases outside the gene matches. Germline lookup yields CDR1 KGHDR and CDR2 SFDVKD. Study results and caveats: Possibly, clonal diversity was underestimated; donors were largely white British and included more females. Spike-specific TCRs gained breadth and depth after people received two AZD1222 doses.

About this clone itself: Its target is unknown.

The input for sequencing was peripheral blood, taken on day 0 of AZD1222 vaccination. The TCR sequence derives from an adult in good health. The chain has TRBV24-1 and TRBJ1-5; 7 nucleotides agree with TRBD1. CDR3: CATSDSQGHSNQPQHF. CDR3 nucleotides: TGTGCCACCAGTGATTCACAGGGGCATAGCAATCAGCCCCAGCATTTT.